The clone carrying this T cell receptor beta chain was detected a few times. Its specificity is not known. This sample is drawn from a study of cytomegalovirus exposure and HLA in healthy donors. The ends were cut back, 6 bases at V and 3 bases at J, with 9 bases in the middle. CDR1 SGHRS and CDR2 YFSETQ come from the germline V gene. CDR3 size: 12 residues. General study points: Analyses of presence and absence presupposed an approximately uniform sequencing depth across donors. In a later analysis, TCR beta V- and J-gene trimming showed a link to a missense DCLRE1C variant.

PCR involved 60 Vbeta and 13 Jbeta primers. Sequenced by immunoSEQ multiplex PCR; TCRdb stores in-frame clones only, minus some. The table includes about 80,000 clones, approximately 66% detected once. The chain is built from TRBV5-1 and TRBJ1-1; the D gene is possibly TRBD1 (5 bases). Sample: PBMCs. This TCR came from a male donor in good health and CMV-seropositive. Here the CDR3 reads CASTGIDTEAFF. The DNA for the CDR3 is TGCGCCAGCACAGGGATTGACACTGAAGCTTTCTTT.